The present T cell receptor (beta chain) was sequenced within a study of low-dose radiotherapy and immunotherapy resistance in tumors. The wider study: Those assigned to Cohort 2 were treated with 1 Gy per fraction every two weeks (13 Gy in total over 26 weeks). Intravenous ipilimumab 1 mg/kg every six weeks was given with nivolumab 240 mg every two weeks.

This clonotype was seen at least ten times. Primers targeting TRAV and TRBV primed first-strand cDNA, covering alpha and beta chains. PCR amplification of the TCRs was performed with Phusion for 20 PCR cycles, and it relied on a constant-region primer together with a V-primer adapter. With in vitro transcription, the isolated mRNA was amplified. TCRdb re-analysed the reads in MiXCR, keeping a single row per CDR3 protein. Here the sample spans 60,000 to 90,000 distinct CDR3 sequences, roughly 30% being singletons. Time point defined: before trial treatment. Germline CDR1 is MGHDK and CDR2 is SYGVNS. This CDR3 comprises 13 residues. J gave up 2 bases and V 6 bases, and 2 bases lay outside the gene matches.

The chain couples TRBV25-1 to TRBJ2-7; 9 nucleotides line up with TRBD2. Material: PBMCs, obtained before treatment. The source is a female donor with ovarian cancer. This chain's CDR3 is CASRLAGAYEQYF. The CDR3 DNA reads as TGTGCCAGCAGATTAGCGGGAGCCTACGAGCAGTACTTC.